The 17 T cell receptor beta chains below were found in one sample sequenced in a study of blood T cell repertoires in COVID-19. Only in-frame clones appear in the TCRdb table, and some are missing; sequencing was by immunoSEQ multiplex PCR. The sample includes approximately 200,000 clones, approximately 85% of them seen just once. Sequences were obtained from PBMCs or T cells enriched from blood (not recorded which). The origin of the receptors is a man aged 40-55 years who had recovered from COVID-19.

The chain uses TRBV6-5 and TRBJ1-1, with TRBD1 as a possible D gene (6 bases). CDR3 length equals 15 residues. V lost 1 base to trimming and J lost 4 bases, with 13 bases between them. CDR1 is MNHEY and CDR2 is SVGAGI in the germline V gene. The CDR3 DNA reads TGTGCCAGCAGTTACTGGGCAGGACAGTTCACTGAAGCTTTCTTT. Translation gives CASSYWAGQFTEAFF.

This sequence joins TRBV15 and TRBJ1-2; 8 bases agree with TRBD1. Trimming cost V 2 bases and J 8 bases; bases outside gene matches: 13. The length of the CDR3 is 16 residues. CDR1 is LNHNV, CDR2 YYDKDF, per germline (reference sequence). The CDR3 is CATSRSEDRGRYGYTF. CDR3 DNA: TGTGCCACCAGCAGATCTGAAGACAGGGGACGGTACGGCTACACCTTC.

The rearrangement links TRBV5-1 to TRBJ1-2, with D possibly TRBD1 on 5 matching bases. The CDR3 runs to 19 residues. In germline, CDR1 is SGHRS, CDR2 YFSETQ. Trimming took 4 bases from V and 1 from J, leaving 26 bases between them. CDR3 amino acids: CASSTDSGGEGTLNYGYTF. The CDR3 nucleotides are TGCGCCAGCAGCACCGATTCAGGAGGGGAGGGCACGCTTAACTATGGCTACACCTTC.

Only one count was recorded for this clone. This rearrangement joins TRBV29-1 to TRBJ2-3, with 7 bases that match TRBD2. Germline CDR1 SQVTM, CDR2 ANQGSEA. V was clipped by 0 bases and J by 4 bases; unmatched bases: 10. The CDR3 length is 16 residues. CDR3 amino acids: CSVEDRTRTSADTQYF. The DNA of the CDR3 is TGCAGCGTTGAAGACCGGACTAGAACGAGTGCAGATACGCAGTATTTT.

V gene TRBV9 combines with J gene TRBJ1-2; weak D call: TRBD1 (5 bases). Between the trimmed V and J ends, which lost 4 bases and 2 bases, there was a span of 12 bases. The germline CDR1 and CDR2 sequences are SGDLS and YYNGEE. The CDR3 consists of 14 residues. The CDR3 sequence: CASSPTGANYGYTF. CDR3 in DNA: TGTGCCAGCAGCCCCACAGGTGCGAACTATGGCTACACCTTC.

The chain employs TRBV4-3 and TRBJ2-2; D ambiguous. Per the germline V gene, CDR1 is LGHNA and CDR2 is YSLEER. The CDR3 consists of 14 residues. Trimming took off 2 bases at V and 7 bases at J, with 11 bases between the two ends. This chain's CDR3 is CASSQSVEYGELFF. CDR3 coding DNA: TGCGCCAGCAGCCAATCGGTGGAGTACGGGGAGCTGTTTTTT.

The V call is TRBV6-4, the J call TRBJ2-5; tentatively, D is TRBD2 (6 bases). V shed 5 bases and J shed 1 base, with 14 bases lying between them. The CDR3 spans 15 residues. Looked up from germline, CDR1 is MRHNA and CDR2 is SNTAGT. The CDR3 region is CASSSQAGSQETQYF. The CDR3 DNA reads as TGTGCCAGCAGTAGTCAAGCGGGTTCCCAAGAGACCCAGTACTTC.

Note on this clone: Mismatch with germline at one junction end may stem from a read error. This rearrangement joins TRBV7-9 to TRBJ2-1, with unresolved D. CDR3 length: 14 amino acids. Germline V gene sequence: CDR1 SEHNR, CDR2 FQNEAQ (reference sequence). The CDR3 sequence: CASSLGVGGPELFF. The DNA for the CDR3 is TGTGCCAGCAGCTTAGGAGTAGGCGGCCCTGAGCTGTTCTTC.

CDR3 amino acids: CASRTSDYTDTQYF. As DNA, the CDR3 is TGTGCCAGCAGAACTAGTGATTACACAGATACGCAGTATTTT. The chain recombines TRBV2 with TRBJ2-3; a weak D match, TRBD2 (5 bases). The V end lost 6 bases, the J end lost 2 bases, and 12 bases lay between the germline ends. The CDR3 covers 14 residues. Germline CDR1 is SNHLY and CDR2 is FYNNEI. Using reference TRBV2 and TRBJ2-3 for the parts outside the CDR3, the full variable domain is EPEVTQTPSHQVTQMGQEVILRCVPISNHLYFYWYRQILGQKVEFLVSFYNNEISEKSEIFDDQFSVERPDGSNFTLKIRSTKLEDSAMYFCASRTSDYTDTQYFGPGTRLTVL.

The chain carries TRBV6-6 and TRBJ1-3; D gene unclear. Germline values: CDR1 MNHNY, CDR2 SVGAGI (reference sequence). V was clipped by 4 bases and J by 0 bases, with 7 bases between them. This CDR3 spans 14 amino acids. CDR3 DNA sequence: TGTGCCAGCAGTTTTTCGAGCTCTGGAAACACCATATATTTT. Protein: CASSFSSSGNTIYF.

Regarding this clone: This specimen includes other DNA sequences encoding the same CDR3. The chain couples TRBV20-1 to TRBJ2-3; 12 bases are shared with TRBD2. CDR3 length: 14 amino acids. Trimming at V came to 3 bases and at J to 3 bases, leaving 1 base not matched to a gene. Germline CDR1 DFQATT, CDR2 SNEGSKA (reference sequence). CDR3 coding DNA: TGCAGTGCTAGTCTAGCGGGAGGGACAGATACGCAGTATTTT. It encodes CSASLAGGTDTQYF.

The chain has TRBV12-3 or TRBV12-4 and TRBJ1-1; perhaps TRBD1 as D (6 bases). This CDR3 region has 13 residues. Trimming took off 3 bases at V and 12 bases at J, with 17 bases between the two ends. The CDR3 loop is CASSFQQGAWTFF. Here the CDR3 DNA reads TGTGCCAGCAGTTTCCAACAGGGAGCGTGGACTTTCTTT.

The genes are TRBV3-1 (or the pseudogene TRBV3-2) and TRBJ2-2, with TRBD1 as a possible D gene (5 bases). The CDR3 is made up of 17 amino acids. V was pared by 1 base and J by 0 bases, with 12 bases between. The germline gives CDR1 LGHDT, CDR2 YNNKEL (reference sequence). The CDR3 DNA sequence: TGTGCCAGCAGCCAAGCCCAGACAGCCCCGAACACCGGGGAGCTGTTTTTT. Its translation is CASSQAQTAPNTGELFF.

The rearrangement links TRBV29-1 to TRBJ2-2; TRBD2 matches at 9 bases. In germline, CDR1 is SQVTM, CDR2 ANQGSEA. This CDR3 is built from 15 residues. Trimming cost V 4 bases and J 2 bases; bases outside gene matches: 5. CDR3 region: CSVGLAVPNTGELFF. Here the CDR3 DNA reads TGCAGCGTTGGACTAGCGGTACCTAACACCGGGGAGCTGTTTTTT.

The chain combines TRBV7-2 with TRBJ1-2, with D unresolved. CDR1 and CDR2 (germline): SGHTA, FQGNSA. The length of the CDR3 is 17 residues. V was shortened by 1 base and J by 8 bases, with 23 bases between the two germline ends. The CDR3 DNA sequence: TGTGCCAGCAGCTTAGATTGGGAGGGTGGTCTATTGGGAGGCTACACCTTC. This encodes CASSLDWEGGLLGGYTF.

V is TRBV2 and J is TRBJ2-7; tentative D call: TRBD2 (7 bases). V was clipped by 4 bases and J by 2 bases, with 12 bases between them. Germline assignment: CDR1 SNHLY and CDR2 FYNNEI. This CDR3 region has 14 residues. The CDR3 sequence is CASSVEGGAYEQYF. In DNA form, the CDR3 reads TGTGCCAGCAGTGTCGAGGGGGGGGCCTACGAGCAGTACTTC.

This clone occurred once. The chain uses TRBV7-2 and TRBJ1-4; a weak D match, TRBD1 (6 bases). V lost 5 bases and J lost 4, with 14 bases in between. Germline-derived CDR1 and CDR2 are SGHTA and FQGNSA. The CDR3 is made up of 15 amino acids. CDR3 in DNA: TGTGCCAGCAGCATAATGACAGGAATTAATGAAAAACTGTTTTTT. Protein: CASSIMTGINEKLFF.